The present T cell receptor (beta chain) was sequenced within a study of T cells after somatic rescue of genetic block. Assay used: immunoSEQ multiplex PCR; TCRdb lists only in-frame clones, some missing. The sample consists of approximately 16,000 clones, roughly 70% of them appearing once. Germline-derived CDR1 and CDR2 are LNHDA and SQIVND (reference sequence). The V segment lost 3 bases and the J segment 5 bases; nucleotides outside the gene matches: 2. The CDR3 covers 13 residues. The sample consisted of peripheral blood mononuclear cells (PBMCs). The rearrangement joins TRBV19 to TRBJ1-2; the match to TRBD1 covers 8 bases. The receptor's source is a man between 18 and 29 years old. CDR3: CASSIRTGYGYTF. As DNA, the CDR3 is TGTGCCAGTAGTATCAGGACAGGGTATGGCTACACCTTC.